This TCR beta chain comes out of a study of T cells in Graves' hyperthyroidism and ophthalmopathy. Study-level points and caveats: A model built on 13 V-J features separated ophthalmopathy from stable hyperthyroidism.

RNA transcripts yielded amplified TCR beta CDR3 regions. An initial round of RT-PCR targeting the TCR CDR3 relied on the HTBI primer set. Via MiXCR, TCRdb re-called the multiplex PCR reads, giving one row per CDR3 protein. Among about 180,000 distinct CDR3 sequences, over 15% were seen once, and the ten largest hold roughly 32%. On this clonotype itself: Antigen specificity is unknown. At one end, the junction sequence differs from germline, possibly due to a read error.

The CDR3 extends over 15 amino acids. Germline V lookup: CDR1 SGHRS, CDR2 YFSETQ. No ophthalmopathy progression within 18 months constituted stable Graves' hyperthyroidism. What was sequenced was blood. This TCR derives from a woman between 50 and 59 years old with Graves' hyperthyroidism. The chain joins TRBV5-1 to TRBJ2-2; tentatively, D is TRBD2 (5 bases). CDR3 amino acids: CASCFEGTNTGELFF. The DNA for the CDR3 is TGCGCCAGCTGCTTCGAGGGTACGAACACCGGGGAGCTGTTTTTT.